Below are 16 T cell receptor beta chains sequenced from a single sample in a study of identical twins' blood T cells. TCRdb reanalysed the 5' RACE reads using MiXCR and keeps one entry per CDR3 protein. Among fewer than 450,000 distinct CDR3 sequences listed, more than 25% were seen once. The material sequenced was PBMCs. The origin of the receptors is a woman aged 18 to 55 in good health.

The sample holds a few counts of this clonotype. The CDR3 sequence: CASSWLGQGNQPQHF. The CDR3 DNA reads as TGTGCCAGCAGTTGGTTGGGACAGGGGAATCAGCCCCAGCATTTT. This sequence joins TRBV6-2 or TRBV6-3 and TRBJ1-5, with 10 bases fitting TRBD1. The CDR3 is 15 amino acids. The germline V gene has CDR1 MNHEY and CDR2 SVGEGT. V dropped 4 bases and J dropped 4; count of bases not matched to a gene: 4.

This clonotype appeared a few times. The chain carries TRBV6-5 and TRBJ1-2; D unresolved. There are 13 residues in the CDR3. The V and J ends lost 10 bases and 3 bases respectively, with 15 bases between them. Germline-derived CDR1 and CDR2 are MNHEY and SVGAGI. The CDR3 protein is CATRESPYYGYTF. The CDR3, as DNA: TGTGCCACCCGGGAGTCGCCTTACTATGGCTACACCTTC.

With regard to this clonotype: This clone may be a read error of a much larger clone one base away. The conserved phenylalanine or tryptophan is not found at the CDR3 terminus, so this likely reflects a read error. The rearrangement uses TRBV7-8 and TRBJ1-2; D uncertain. There are 15 residues in the CDR3. V lost 5 bases, J lost 2 bases, and 15 bases lay in between. Germline CDR1 is SGHVS and CDR2 is FQNEAQ. In nucleotides, the CDR3 is TGTGCCAGCAGCCCCCCATACACGACCAACTATGGCTACACCCTC. Translated, it gives CASSPPYTTNYGYTL.

This clonotype occurred once. The chain carries TRBV9 and TRBJ1-2; 7 bases are a match to TRBD1. V lost 4 bases, J lost 6 bases, and 6 bases stayed unmatched. The CDR3 spans 13 residues. Looked up from germline, CDR1 is SGDLS and CDR2 is YYNGEE. The CDR3 sequence is CASSHPDRDGYTF. The CDR3 DNA is TGTGCCAGCAGCCACCCCGACAGGGATGGCTACACCTTC.

This clonotype came up a few times. This chain joins TRBV9 and TRBJ2-5; D ambiguous. V shed 0 bases and J shed 3 bases, with 3 bases lying between them. CDR1 SGDLS and CDR2 YYNGEE come from the germline V gene. CDR3 length: 12 amino acids. This CDR3 reads CASSVDEETQYF. In nucleotides, the CDR3 is TGTGCCAGCAGCGTAGATGAAGAGACCCAGTACTTC.

This clonotype was detected many times. V and J are TRBV29-1 and TRBJ1-1, with 7 positions matching TRBD1. Losses at the gene ends were 4 bases for V and 3 bases for J; bases not matched to a gene: 11. The CDR3 length is 15 residues. The germline gives CDR1 SQVTM, CDR2 ANQGSEA. CDR3 region: CSVVRLGGEDTEAFF. CDR3 DNA: TGCAGCGTTGTGAGGTTAGGGGGCGAGGACACTGAAGCTTTCTTT.

This clonotype has just a few counts. V gene TRBV20-1 combines with J gene TRBJ1-2; no firm D call. V gave up 0 bases and J gave up 7 bases, with 12 bases separating them. Germline-derived CDR1 and CDR2 are DFQATT and SNEGSKA (reference sequence). The CDR3 is 13 residues long. The CDR3 bases are TGCAGTGCTAGAGATCGTCGGGGAACTGGCTACACCTTC. This sequence encodes CSARDRRGTGYTF.

The chain couples TRBV5-1 to TRBJ1-1; perhaps TRBD1 as D (6 bases). The V end lost 7 bases, the J end lost 4 bases, and 23 bases lay between the germline ends. The CDR3 runs 16 residues. Germline lookup yields CDR1 SGHRS and CDR2 YFSETQ. CDR3 nucleotides: TGCGCCAGCCGAAGCCGGGACACACGAGGAGGCACTGAAGCTTTCTTT. It translates to CASRSRDTRGGTEAFF.

This clonotype was picked up many times. The chain combines TRBV29-1 with TRBJ1-1; 8 bases are shared with TRBD1. J gave up 0 bases and V 7 bases, and 4 bases lay outside the gene matches. The CDR3 covers 13 residues. Per the germline V gene, CDR1 is SQVTM and CDR2 is ANQGSEA. DNA of the CDR3: TGCAGCGAGACGGGACAGGTGAACACTGAAGCTTTCTTT. It translates to CSETGQVNTEAFF. The variable domain in full, with the rest retrieved from reference TRBV29-1 and TRBJ1-1, is SAVISQKPSRDICQRGTSLTIQCQVDSQVTMMFWYRQQPGQSLTLIATANQGSEATYESGFVIDKFPISRPNLTFSTLTVSNMSPEDSSIYLCSETGQVNTEAFFGQGTRLTVV.

This clonotype was observed a handful of times. V usage is TRBV5-1 and J usage is TRBJ1-6, with a weak D call TRBD1 (5 bases). CDR1 and CDR2 from the germline V gene are SGHRS and YFSETQ. The CDR3 covers 13 residues. V shed 1 base and J shed 8 bases, with 7 bases lying between them. The CDR3 loop reads CASSLSGDSPLHF. The CDR3 DNA is TGCGCCAGCAGCTTGTCGGGGGATTCACCCCTCCACTTT.

This rearrangement joins TRBV18 to TRBJ1-4; 9 bases map to TRBD1. The CDR3 loop spans 16 amino acids. Trimming cost V 3 bases and J 4 bases; bases outside gene matches: 6. Germline V CDR1 and CDR2: KGHSH, LQKENI. CDR3 in amino acids: CASSPVPGQGNEKLFF. CDR3 coding DNA: TGTGCCAGCTCACCTGTCCCGGGACAGGGTAATGAAAAACTGTTTTTT. Together with reference TRBV18 and TRBJ1-4, the CDR3 gives the full variable domain: NAGVMQNPRHLVRRRGQEARLRCSPMKGHSHVYWYRQLPEEGLKFMVYLQKENIIDESGMPKERFSAEFPKEGPSILRIQQVVRGDSAAYFCASSPVPGQGNEKLFFGSGTQLSVL.

The rearrangement links TRBV5-1 to TRBJ1-3, with D unresolved. The CDR3 loop spans 16 amino acids. Germline CDR1 SGHRS, CDR2 YFSETQ. Trimming stripped 7 bases from V and 0 bases from J, with 17 bases between. CDR3 DNA: TGCGCCAGCTCTTCCCTGGAGGGCCTCTCTGGAAACACCATATATTTT. This sequence encodes CASSSLEGLSGNTIYF.

This clonotype has just a few counts. V gene TRBV20-1 combines with J gene TRBJ2-3; TRBD2 aligns across 11 bases. Germline CDR1 is DFQATT and CDR2 is SNEGSKA (reference sequence). With 2 bases clipped from V and 3 bases from J, the junction kept 10 bases outside the gene matches. The CDR3 has 17 amino acids. The CDR3 sequence: CSARPPRLAGQTDTQYF. CDR3 DNA sequence: TGCAGTGCTAGACCCCCGAGACTAGCGGGACAGACAGATACGCAGTATTTT.

This clonotype was seen at least ten times. The J gene is TRBJ1-3, the V gene TRBV7-8; the D gene is possibly TRBD1 (5 bases). Between the trimmed V and J ends, which lost 1 base and 4 bases, there was a span of 8 bases. Per germline, CDR1 SGHVS and CDR2 FQNEAQ. This CDR3 region has 14 residues. The CDR3 coding sequence is TGTGCCAGCAGCTTAGAAGGGGTGGGAAACACCATATATTTT. This translates into CASSLEGVGNTIYF.

This clonotype turned up a few times. The chain carries TRBV20-1 and TRBJ2-1, with 7 nucleotides matching TRBD2. Looked up from germline, CDR1 is DFQATT and CDR2 is SNEGSKA (reference sequence). The CDR3 consists of 15 residues. V lost 1 base, J lost 1 base, and 4 bases stayed unmatched. The CDR3 protein is CSARVASGSYNEQFF. For the CDR3, the DNA is TGCAGTGCTAGAGTGGCTAGCGGTTCCTACAATGAGCAGTTCTTC.

About this clonotype itself: Being one base from a much bigger clone, this may be a read error. The chain uses TRBV3-1 and TRBJ1-1; no firm D call. Germline CDR1 LGHDT, CDR2 YNNKEL (reference sequence). The CDR3 spans 15 residues. DNA for the CDR3: TGTGCCAGCATCCAAGATCGTCTTTTAGAAGGAGAAGCTTTCTTT. Amino acid sequence: CASIQDRLLEGEAFF.